Listed here are 6 T cell receptor beta chains from one sample, sequenced in a study of human T cells and chemical hapten exposure. TCRdb re-derived calls from the RACE reads in MiXCR, one entry per CDR3 protein. The table records under 85,000 distinct CDR3 sequences, 10% to 13% of them present only once. Noted time point: patch test 2, 6 weeks after DPC sensitization. Indicated treatment: therapeutic diphenylcyclopropenone sensitization with weekly scalp DPC. The sample was whole blood, taken in connection with sensitization to the hapten diphenylcyclopropenone (DPC). The source is a woman aged 45-59 years with alopecia areata. Some clones in this sample may be carry-over from other donors' samples.

This clonotype was seen ten or more times. The rearrangement joins TRBV28 to TRBJ2-7, with TRBD2 as a possible D gene (6 bases). CDR3 size: 13 residues. V gave up 3 bases and J gave up 2 bases, with 8 bases separating them. Germline-derived CDR1 and CDR2 are MDHEN and SYDVKM. CDR3 sequence: CASSLASAYEQYF. CDR3 DNA: TGTGCCAGCAGTTTGGCTAGCGCCTACGAGCAGTACTTC.

This clonotype was seen many times. The chain joins TRBV30 to TRBJ2-5; 7 bases fit TRBD2. V dropped 0 bases and J dropped 2; count of bases not matched to a gene: 3. The CDR3 loop spans 14 amino acids. Looked up from germline, CDR1 is GTSNPN and CDR2 is SVGIG (reference sequence). The CDR3 protein is CAWSVLGGQETQYF. Here the CDR3 DNA reads TGTGCCTGGAGTGTATTGGGAGGGCAAGAGACCCAGTACTTC.

This clonotype occurred a few times. The J gene is TRBJ2-7, the V gene TRBV4-2, with TRBD2 as a possible D gene (6 bases). CDR1 and CDR2 from the germline V gene are LGHNA and YNFKEQ. The CDR3 consists of 17 residues. The V and J ends lost 0 bases and 0 bases respectively, with 15 bases between them. CDR3 region: CASSQERGSGSSYEQYF. The CDR3 nucleotides are TGTGCCAGCAGCCAAGAGCGGGGAAGCGGGTCCTCCTACGAGCAGTACTTC.

This clonotype was recorded at least ten times. This chain uses TRBV20-1 with TRBJ2-3; 9 nucleotides agree with TRBD2. The length of the CDR3 is 17 residues. J gave up 3 bases and V 1 base, and 11 bases lay outside the gene matches. The germline gives CDR1 DFQATT, CDR2 SNEGSKA (reference sequence). CDR3: CSARVTPPSGATDTQYF. The DNA for the CDR3 is TGCAGTGCTAGAGTGACTCCTCCTAGCGGGGCGACAGATACGCAGTATTTT.

This clonotype was observed at least ten times. The V gene is TRBV10-3, the J gene TRBJ2-3, with 8 nucleotides matching TRBD2. This CDR3 is 15 amino acids long. J gave up 2 bases and V 6 bases, and 7 bases lay outside the gene matches. Germline V lookup: CDR1 ENHRY, CDR2 SYGVKD. CDR3 residues: CAIRVAGPFTDTQYF. In nucleotides, the CDR3 is TGTGCCATCAGGGTAGCGGGGCCCTTCACAGATACGCAGTATTTT.

This clonotype was counted ten times or more. The V and J genes are TRBV7-9 and TRBJ2-2; the D call may be TRBD1 or TRBD2 (5 bases each). The CDR3 is made up of 17 amino acids. Germline V gene data show CDR1 as SEHNR and CDR2 as FQNEAQ (reference sequence). V was shortened by 1 base and J by 4 bases, with 16 bases between the two germline ends. The CDR3 is CASSLDRGQLPTGELFF. Here the CDR3 DNA reads TGTGCCAGCAGCTTAGATCGGGGCCAACTACCCACCGGGGAGCTGTTTTTT.